The clone carrying this TCR beta chain was detected only a few times. Its matching antigen is unknown. The source of the sample is a study of T cell repertoires in cytomegalovirus infection. TCRdb recomputed calls from the reads with MiXCR, one row per CDR3 protein. There are about 900,000 distinct CDR3 sequences in the sample; less than 40% occur only once, and more than 12% lies in the top ten. The sample consisted of cultured CD8+ T cells from PBMCs, taken from culture after CMV antigen stimulation. This receptor was identified in a human donor in good health (CMV status not recorded). Some clones in this sample may be carry-over from other donors' samples.

The CDR3 sequence: CASSYSRDPYYRSYGYTF. The CDR3 DNA reads as TGTGCCAGCAGTTACAGTCGGGACCCATATTACAGGAGCTATGGCTACACCTTC. This chain links TRBV6-6 with TRBJ1-2; tentatively, D is TRBD1 (5 bases). The CDR3 is 18 amino acids. The germline V and J ends were trimmed by 2 bases and 4 bases, with 23 bases remaining between them. CDR1 and CDR2 (germline): MNHNY, SVGAGI (reference sequence).